A single TCR beta chain is shown here with its context. The junction differs from germline at one of its ends, possibly a read error. Methods used by the authors: Estimates of nucleated cell counts were drawn from the amplification of reference gene primers. The repertoire was sequenced with immunoSEQ multiplex PCR; TCRdb's copy has only in-frame clones and lacks some. V, J and clone size derive from that table, while D and trimming were established from the DNA sequence. The sample lists some 13,000 clones, about nine tenths occurring once. This sample is drawn from a study of blood T cell repertoires in COVID-19. About the study: Collection of acute and convalescent COVID-19 samples took place in the United States, Italy and Spain. PBMCs, B-cell-depleted T cells, or T cells were the source of the cDNA or gDNA that made up the material.

Sequencing input: peripheral blood. The sequence derives from a woman in her 70s with active COVID-19.

The CDR3 DNA reads TGCGCCAGCAGCCAGACCGGGACTAGATCCTTCAATGAGCAGTTCTTC. Protein: CASSQTGTRSFNEQFF. The chain links TRBV4-1 to TRBJ2-1; 8 bases agree with TRBD2. This CDR3 has 16 amino acids. Looked up from germline, CDR1 is MGHRA and CDR2 is YSYEKL.